Each of the 2 T cell receptor beta chains below was sequenced from the same sample in a study of T cells expressing NK-cell markers. TCRdb processed the 5' RACE reads again and assigns one entry to each CDR3 protein, with no DNA. The record lists fewer than 550,000 distinct CDR3 sequences, of which the ten most abundant hold about 1.5%. Sequencing was done on a sample of blood T cells: a sorted CD56 or NKG2C T cell subset, CD4+ or CD8+ T cells, or bulk PBMC T cells (not recorded which). These receptors all stem from a woman aged 45-59 years in good health.

The chain recombines TRBV7-3 with TRBJ2-7; with no DNA, the TCRdb D assignment of TRBD2 cannot be verified. The germline V gene encodes CDR1 SGHTA and CDR2 FQGTGA. CDR3 size: 15 residues. The CDR3 here is CASSRLAGSSYEQYF.

V and J are TRBV5-6 and TRBJ1-1. CDR1 SGHDT and CDR2 YYEEEE come from the germline V gene. The CDR3 runs 17 residues. The CDR3 loop is CASTNFIQGFASAEAFF.